What follows are 21 T cell receptor beta chains derived from one specimen sequenced in a study of T cells in women clearing cervical HPV infection (dated by TCRdb to the late 2010s). Library construction relied on the immunoSEQ multiplex PCR assay. TCRdb obtained this table from immuneACCESS and retained in-frame rearrangements with V and J assigned. These tables miss some clones; where compared with another copy, unresolved V genes account for less than half of the shortfall, and the remainder is unexplained. This sample's listing comprises 35,000 to 50,000 clones. The ten largest clones capture 6.5% to 8.5% of the sample. The sample consisted of blood buffy coat. These receptors all come from a woman aged 18 to 75 with a cervical HPV16 infection that either progressed to CIN3+ or cleared (not recorded which).

On this clone: The CDR3 goes on 3 residues after the read ends, and that part is filled in from the germline J gene. This sequence joins TRBV12-5 and TRBJ2-1; 11 nucleotides line up with TRBD2. In germline, CDR1 is LGHNT, CDR2 FRNRAP. There are 17 residues in the CDR3. V gave up 0 bases and J gave up 5 bases; unmatched junction bases: 6. The CDR3 loop is CASGLVLAGEVDNEQFF. CDR3 bases read: TGTGCTAGTGGTTTGGTACTAGCGGGAGAGGTGGACAATGAG.

Worth noting for this clone: The missing CDR3 end, 3 residues past where the read stops, is filled in from the germline J gene. The V gene is TRBV14, the J gene TRBJ1-2, with 9 bases matching TRBD1. The CDR3 sequence is 14 residues long. Per germline, CDR1 SGHDN and CDR2 FVKESK. V gave up 3 bases and J gave up 6 bases; unmatched junction bases: 5. CDR3 sequence reads: CASSQPRTGDGYTF. The part of the CDR3 DNA that was read is TGTGCCAGCAGCCAGCCTCGGACAGGGGATGGC.

Worth noting for this clone: The observed sequence ends 3 residues before the CDR3 terminus, with the missing tail filled in from the germline J gene. The chain links TRBV19 to TRBJ2-2; tentatively, D is TRBD2 (7 bases). The CDR3 spans 14 residues. CDR1 and CDR2 from the germline V gene are LNHDA and SQIVND (reference sequence). Trimming left V 10 bases short and J 5 bases short, with 17 bases between. The chain's CDR3 is CATLDGGRTGELFF. CDR3 DNA (partial): TGTGCCACACTCGACGGGGGGCGTACCGGGGAG.

Note on this clone: The read comes to an end 3 residues before the CDR3 does, leaving the germline J gene to fill in the end. This sequence joins TRBV5-1 and TRBJ1-1; TRBD1 matches 7 bases. The CDR3 has 17 amino acids. Germline values: CDR1 SGHRS, CDR2 YFSETQ. With V trimmed by 0 bases and J by 1 base, 9 bases remained unmatched. The sequenced CDR3 bases are TGCGCCAGCAGCTTGGGGTACAGGGGCACCTCGAACACTGAA. Its translation is CASSLGYRGTSNTE. The entire CDR3 sequence reads CASSLGYRGTSNTEAFF.

CDR3: CASSLLQGAGTQYF. The DNA read from the CDR3 is TGTGCCAGCAGCTTATTACAGGGGGCCGGGACC. The chain is built from TRBV7-2 and TRBJ2-5; the match to TRBD1 covers 9 bases. The missing CDR3 end, 3 residues past where the read stops, is filled in from the germline J gene. This CDR3 region has 14 residues. Trimming cost V 2 bases and J 7 bases; bases outside gene matches: 5. The germline V gene has CDR1 SGHTA and CDR2 FQGNSA.

On this clone itself: The CDR3 end falls 3 residues outside the read, so it is completed with the germline J gene. The chain couples TRBV7-6 to TRBJ2-7; 7 nucleotides match TRBD1. The CDR3 runs to 14 residues. Germline CDR1 is SGHVS and CDR2 is FNYEAQ. V was clipped by 5 bases and J by 6 bases; unmatched bases: 10. Incomplete CDR3 DNA: TGTGCCAGCAGCCCCCAGACAGGGAACGGCGAG. Protein: CASSPQTGNGE. The entire CDR3 reads CASSPQTGNGEQYF.

About this clone itself: The read ends 3 residues early relative to the CDR3; the germline J gene fills the gap. The sample contains more than one DNA sequence encoding this CDR3. The chain is built from TRBV5-1 and TRBJ1-1, with D maybe TRBD1 (6 bases). Germline V gene sequence: CDR1 SGHRS, CDR2 YFSETQ. The CDR3 contains 15 residues. The ends were cut back, 2 bases at V and 3 bases at J, with 14 bases in the middle. CDR3 residues: CASSLQGGGDTEAFF. The CDR3 bases that were read are TGCGCCAGCAGCTTACAGGGCGGGGGCGACACTGAA.

For this clone: The read comes to an end 3 residues before the CDR3 does, leaving the germline J gene to fill in the end. J is TRBJ1-1 and V is TRBV12-3 or TRBV12-4; a possible D gene is TRBD1 (5 bases). The CDR3 runs 15 residues. Trimming shortened V by 7 bases and J by 4 bases, and 19 bases separated the two germline ends. The CDR3 here is CASTWGGGYGTEAFF. CDR3 bases read: TGTGCCAGCACCTGGGGGGGTGGTTATGGCACTGAA.

Concerning this clone itself: The read finishes 3 residues shy of the CDR3 end, and the germline J gene is used to complete it. This chain joins TRBV5-1 and TRBJ2-7; perhaps TRBD1 as D (7 bases). With 6 bases removed from V and 0 bases from J, the gap between germline ends came to 13 bases. Germline CDR1 is SGHRS and CDR2 is YFSETQ. This CDR3 is built from 14 residues. CDR3 loop: CASMEGARSYEQYF. CDR3 DNA (partial): TGCGCCAGCATGGAGGGGGCGCGCTCCTACGAG.

A note on this clone: The sample contains more than one DNA sequence encoding this CDR3. CDR3 DNA, as far as it was read: TGTGCCAGTAGTATTGGGCATCCCTACGAG. Translation gives CASSIGHPYE. The entire CDR3 is CASSIGHPYEQYF. The gene calls are TRBV19 and TRBJ2-7; D call uncertain. The CDR3 is cut off 3 residues early in the read; its end comes from the germline J gene. This CDR3 is built from 13 residues. The V and J ends lost 3 bases and 2 bases respectively, with 8 bases between them. Looked up from germline, CDR1 is LNHDA and CDR2 is SQIVND (reference sequence).

Remarks on this clone: The read terminates 3 residues before the CDR3 end, so the remaining end is supplied by the germline J gene. This rearrangement joins TRBV10-3 to TRBJ2-7, with TRBD2 as a possible D gene (6 bases). V was shortened by 3 bases and J by 5 bases, with 20 bases between the two germline ends. The germline V gene has CDR1 ENHRY and CDR2 SYGVKD. The CDR3 is made up of 16 amino acids. The CDR3 bases that were read are TGTGCCATCAGTGAATCTCCCGGGGGAACGGGGGACGAG. Translating gives CAISESPGGTGDE. Given in full, the CDR3 is CAISESPGGTGDEQYF.

On this clone itself: Read coverage stops 3 residues before the CDR3 terminus; the germline J gene supplies the remainder. The rearrangement links TRBV19 to TRBJ2-2, with 9 nucleotides matching TRBD2. The CDR3 sequence is 16 residues long. Germline V gives CDR1 LNHDA, CDR2 SQIVND (reference sequence). V lost 1 base and J lost 5; bases outside the gene matches: 5. The CDR3 bases that were read are TGTGCCAGTAGTATAGCTGGCGGGGGGGGGACCGGGGAG. It specifies CASSIAGGGGTGE. The complete CDR3 protein is CASSIAGGGGTGELFF.

Note on this clone: The sequence runs out 3 residues before the end of the CDR3; the remainder is reconstructed from the germline J gene. The gene calls are TRBV19 and TRBJ1-5; weak D call: TRBD1 (5 bases). Germline loops: CDR1 LNHDA, CDR2 SQIVND (reference sequence). The CDR3 spans 16 residues. V lost 5 bases, J lost 5 bases, and 19 bases lay in between. The part of the CDR3 DNA that was read is TGTGCCAGTAGTCGGGCTCACGGGGGTCTCGATCAGCCC. Its protein product is CASSRAHGGLDQP. The full-length CDR3 reads as CASSRAHGGLDQPQHF.

For this clone: The CDR3 end is not reached by the read, which stops 3 residues before it; the germline J gene fills it in. The rearrangement joins TRBV29-1 to TRBJ1-5; TRBD1 agrees at 8 bases. The V gene end was trimmed by 7 bases and the J gene end by 6 bases; junction bases not matched to a gene: 8. The CDR3 is 13 amino acids. CDR1 SQVTM and CDR2 ANQGSEA come from the germline V gene. Incomplete CDR3 DNA: TGCAGCGCATTGACAGGGGCAGGTCAGCCC. Residues: CSALTGAGQP. The entire CDR3 protein reads CSALTGAGQPQHF.

Concerning this clone itself: The read is 3 residues too short to cover the CDR3 end, so that end is filled in from the germline J gene. The chain couples TRBV5-4 to TRBJ2-3; D remains unclear. Per germline, CDR1 SGHNT and CDR2 YYREEE (reference sequence). This CDR3 is 15 amino acids long. Between the trimmed V and J ends, which lost 1 base and 0 bases, there was a span of 9 bases. The part of the CDR3 DNA that was read is TGTGCCAGCAGCTTGAATTCCCAGAGCACAGATACG. This sequence encodes CASSLNSQSTDT. The whole CDR3 sequence reads CASSLNSQSTDTQYF.

A note on this clone: The read terminates 3 residues ahead of where the CDR3 ends, so the germline J gene completes it. This chain uses TRBV7-6 with TRBJ2-3; weak D call: TRBD1 (6 bases). Trimming removed 4 bases at V and 0 bases at J, with 14 bases between. Germline CDR1 reads SGHVS; CDR2 reads FNYEAQ. The CDR3 is 16 residues long. The CDR3 bases that were read are TGTGCCAGCAGCTCCCAATTGGGGGCTAGCACAGATACG. It yields the protein CASSSQLGASTDT. The whole CDR3 is CASSSQLGASTDTQYF.

Points on this clone: The missing CDR3 end, 3 residues past where the read stops, is filled in from the germline J gene. The J gene is TRBJ1-2, the V gene TRBV20-1; D call uncertain. CDR1 is DFQATT and CDR2 is SNEGSKA in the germline V gene (reference sequence). CDR3 length: 13 residues. The V end was cut by 6 bases, the J end by 4 bases, with 15 bases between. CDR3 DNA, as far as it was read: TGCAGTGCATCCGACACCTCCGGCTATGGC. It yields the protein CSASDTSGYG. From start to end, the CDR3 is CSASDTSGYGYTF.

Turning to this clone: The CDR3 goes on 3 residues after the read ends, and that part is filled in from the germline J gene. V and J are TRBV7-2 and TRBJ1-1; no clear D. Germline V gene sequence: CDR1 SGHTA, CDR2 FQGNSA. Trimming removed 3 bases at V and 1 base at J, with 6 bases between. This CDR3 has 13 amino acids. The sequenced part of the CDR3 DNA is TGTGCCAGCAGCTTTCCAGGGAACACTGAA. It codes for CASSFPGNTE. The entire CDR3 reads CASSFPGNTEAFF.

Details on this clone: From the germline J gene comes the end of the CDR3, since the read stops 3 residues before it. This chain joins TRBV7-2 and TRBJ2-7, with TRBD2 matching over 12 bases. This CDR3 contains 15 residues. Unmatched junction bases numbered 3, after V lost 4 bases and J lost 2 bases. Per the germline V gene, CDR1 is SGHTA and CDR2 is FQGNSA. The CDR3 is CASSSGLAGPYEQYF. The CDR3 bases that were read are TGTGCCAGCAGCTCCGGACTAGCGGGACCCTACGAG.

With regard to this clone: The DNA ends 3 residues before the CDR3 does, and the rest of the CDR3 is filled in from the germline J gene. The V call is TRBV5-1, the J call TRBJ2-1; maybe TRBD1 (6 bases). Germline-derived CDR1 and CDR2 are SGHRS and YFSETQ. There are 17 residues in the CDR3. Trimming stripped 4 bases from V and 2 bases from J, with 19 bases between. Incomplete CDR3 DNA: TGCGCCAGCAGCGACGGCCCAAGGACAGTAACCTACAATGAG. Translating gives CASSDGPRTVTYNE. The full CDR3 protein is CASSDGPRTVTYNEQFF.

Of note for this clone: The read terminates 3 residues before the CDR3 end, so the remaining end is supplied by the germline J gene. The chain is built from TRBV11-2 and TRBJ1-1; D may be TRBD1 (5 bases). The CDR3 extends over 15 amino acids. Trimming cost V 0 bases and J 6 bases, with 14 bases left between them. Germline-derived CDR1 and CDR2 are SGHAT and FQNNGV. The DNA read from the CDR3 is TGTGCCAGCAGCTTAGAGAGGGGCCTTGGCGCTGAA. Translated: CASSLERGLGAE. The CDR3 in full is CASSLERGLGAEAFF.